This T cell receptor beta chain was documented in a study of blood T cell repertoires in COVID-19. Background on the study: The origin of the acute and convalescent COVID-19 samples was the United States, Italy and Spain. Sources were T cells, B-cell-depleted T cells, or PBMCs; the material itself was cDNA or gDNA.

There are a few counts of this clone. The length of the CDR3 is 11 residues. V was clipped by 0 bases and J by 12 bases, with 9 bases between them. Germline-derived CDR1 and CDR2 are GTSNPN and SVGIG (reference sequence). Original methodology: Amplified reference gene primers provided the basis for estimating nucleated cell counts. Data came from immunoSEQ multiplex PCR; TCRdb stores just in-frame clones and leaves some out. That table furnishes V, J and clone size, whereas the DNA furnished D and trimming. The table shows a few hundred thousand clones, with around 86% occurring only once. Specimen: peripheral blood. The rearrangement links TRBV30 to TRBJ2-1; D is uncertain. This clonotype was sampled from a man between 40 and 49 years old who had recovered from COVID-19. CDR3 region: CAWSVPAGQFF. The CDR3 nucleotides read TGTGCCTGGAGTGTTCCAGCAGGGCAGTTCTTC.